What follows is one T cell receptor beta chain and its context. The antigen remains undetermined. Gene labels here are mouse ones. The read finishes 4 residues shy of the CDR3 end, and the germline J gene is used to complete it. The identical CDR3 is also encoded by other nucleotide sequences in the sample. This sample stems from a study of CD8+ T cells in alopecia areata. Study at large: It was roughly 7-10-week-old female C3H/HeJ mice that received skin from approximately 6-12-month-old C3H/HeJ graft donors with spontaneous alopecia. Regarding the study as a whole: Sharing of TCRs across patients appeared less clear than in mice, possibly for HLA-related reasons. Clonality exceeded that of normal scalp in lesional scalp, most notably in alopecia totalis/universalis. Normal skin contains resident alphabeta T cells, and these are also sequenced in scalp samples.

Extracted RNA was reverse transcribed, and the resulting cDNA served as sequencing template. The repertoire was sequenced with immunoSEQ multiplex PCR; TCRdb's copy has only in-frame clones and lacks some. The data list under 350,000 clones, none observed once; roughly 1.2% falls to the top ten. CDR1 and CDR2 (germline): LGHNA, YNLKQL (reference sequence). The junction had 1 base not matched to a gene; V was cut back by 1 base and J by 3 bases. The CDR3 is made up of 14 amino acids. A panel of CD4, CD8alpha, NKG2D, NKG2ACE and other markers served to sort pooled cutaneous lymph node cells. Input material: CD4+ T cells sorted from a lymph node. The chain links TRBV5 to TRBJ2-7; 9 bases are shared with TRBD1. The sequence derives from a C3H/HeJ mouse with alopecia areata. The strain bears MHC haplotype H2-k. CDR3 bases read: TGTGCCAGCAGCCAAGCGGGACAGGGCTAT. Translation gives CASSQAGQGY. The full-length CDR3 reads as CASSQAGQGYEQYF.